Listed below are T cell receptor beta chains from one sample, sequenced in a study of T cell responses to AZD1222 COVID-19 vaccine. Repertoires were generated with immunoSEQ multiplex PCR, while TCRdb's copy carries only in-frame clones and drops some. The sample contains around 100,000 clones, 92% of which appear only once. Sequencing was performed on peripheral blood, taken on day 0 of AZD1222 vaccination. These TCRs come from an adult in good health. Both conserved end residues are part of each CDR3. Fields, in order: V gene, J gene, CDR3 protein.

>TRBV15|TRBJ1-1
CATSNHRGNTEAFF
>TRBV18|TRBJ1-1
CASLDRSEAFF
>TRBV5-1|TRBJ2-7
CASSLDGTSGYEQYF
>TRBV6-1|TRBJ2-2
CASSEVAGRNTGELFF
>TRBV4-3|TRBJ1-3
CASSQAQDLGNTIYF
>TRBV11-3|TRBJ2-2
CASSLEVNTGELFF
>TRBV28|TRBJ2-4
CASGSTDLAKNIQYF
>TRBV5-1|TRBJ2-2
CASSRTSGTTGELFF
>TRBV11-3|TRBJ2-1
CASSPGDYPWNNEQFF
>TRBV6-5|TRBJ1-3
CASIQPGGNTIYF
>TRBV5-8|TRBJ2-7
CASSKQGASPYEQYF
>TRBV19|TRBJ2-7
CASSSNYRNSYEQYF
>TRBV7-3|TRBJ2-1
CASGTGLLSEQFF
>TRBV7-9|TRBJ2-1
CASSLGGLAGVGEQFF
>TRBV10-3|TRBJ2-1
CAINNRQGYNEQFF
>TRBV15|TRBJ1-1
CATSTGLMNTEAFF
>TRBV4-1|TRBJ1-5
CASSQDSINQPQHF
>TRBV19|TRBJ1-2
CASSIDTVYGYTF
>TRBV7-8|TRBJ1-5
CASSLVTGSNQPQHF
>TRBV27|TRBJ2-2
CASSPGLAGYTGELFF
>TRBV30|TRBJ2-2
CASKGATNTGELFF
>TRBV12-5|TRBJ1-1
CASAPGQNTEAFF
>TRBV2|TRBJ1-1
CASLFLQGEAFF
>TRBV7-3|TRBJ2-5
CASSAYGGAGETQYF
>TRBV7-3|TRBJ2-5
CASSLTSEETQYF
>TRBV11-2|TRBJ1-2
CASSLGTGNYGYTF
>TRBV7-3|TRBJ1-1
CASSLRQGVTEAFF
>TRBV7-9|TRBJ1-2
CASSFLGSLDGYTF
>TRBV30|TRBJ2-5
CAWSVRAGGETQYF
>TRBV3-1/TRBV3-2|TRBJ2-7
CASSQGKKPGLADKEQYF
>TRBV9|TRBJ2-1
CASSVGQINEQFF
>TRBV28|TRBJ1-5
CASRTRGYDQPQHF
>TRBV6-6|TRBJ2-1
CASSRPYNEQFF
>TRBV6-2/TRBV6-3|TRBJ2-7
CASSLGGSSYEQYF
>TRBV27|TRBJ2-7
CASSPPRTSGSTYEQYF
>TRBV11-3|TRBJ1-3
CASSIARPSGGNTIYF
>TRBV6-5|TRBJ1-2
CASIKTSGVWGYTF
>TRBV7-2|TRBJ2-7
CASSSGLAYRYEQYF
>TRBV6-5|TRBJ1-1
CASSRPGRANTEAFF
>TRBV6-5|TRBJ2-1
CASSLNRAVEQFF
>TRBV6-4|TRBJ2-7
CASRSGLAGAYEQYF
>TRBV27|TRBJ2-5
CASSLGLGRQETQYF